This TCR beta chain was obtained from a study of cytomegalovirus exposure and HLA in healthy donors. The table came from immunoSEQ multiplex PCR; TCRdb's copy has only in-frame clones and leaves some out. The sample holds 120,000 or so clones, around 96% seen once. The CDR3 runs 15 residues. The ends were cut back, 0 bases at V and 2 bases at J, with 9 bases in the middle. Per the germline V gene, CDR1 is MGHRA and CDR2 is YSYEKL. The donors were members of the validation cohort comprising about 120 subjects, separate from the roughly 700-subject first cohort. This TCR was recovered from a man aged 18 to 35 in good health and CMV-seronegative. Sequencing input: PBMCs. The genes are TRBV4-1 and TRBJ2-3, with D maybe TRBD1 (6 bases). CDR3 in DNA: TGCGCCAGCAGCCAAGATCCAGGGGTCACAGATACGCAGTATTTT. Its protein product is CASSQDPGVTDTQYF.